A selection of T cell receptor beta chains follows, all from one sample in a study of graft-versus-host responses after intestinal transplantation. Measured with immunoSEQ multiplex PCR; TCRdb has only the in-frame clones, and not every one. The sample shows tens of thousands of clones, around 93% of them seen only once. No antigen has been identified for these receptors. Sample: unstimulated CD4+ T cells sorted from spleen or lymph node cells, taken before transplant. Every receptor here comes from a human donor who was the organ donor for an intestinal transplant. CDR3s leave out the opening cysteine and the closing phenylalanine or tryptophan.

j_gene: TRBJ1-2; v_gene: TRBV11-1; CDR3aa: ASSRQGSNYGYT
j_gene: TRBJ1-3; v_gene: TRBV5-6; CDR3aa: ASSLAPGGASGNTIY
j_gene: TRBJ1-5; v_gene: TRBV9; CDR3aa: ASSELMTGGAQH
j_gene: TRBJ1-2; v_gene: TRBV5-4; CDR3aa: ASSLDINYGYT
j_gene: TRBJ1-3; v_gene: TRBV6-1; CDR3aa: ASSEAGRAGGNTIY
j_gene: TRBJ2-5; v_gene: TRBV6-1; CDR3aa: ASSSTGPETQY
j_gene: TRBJ1-1; v_gene: TRBV20-1; CDR3aa: RARGTEAF
j_gene: TRBJ2-7; v_gene: TRBV5-1; CDR3aa: ASSLALPPPGLAGTLTYEQY
j_gene: TRBJ2-5; v_gene: TRBV11-3; CDR3aa: ASSLGLREVQETQY
j_gene: TRBJ1-2; v_gene: TRBV2; CDR3aa: ASSEGLIGFNYGYT
j_gene: TRBJ2-5; v_gene: TRBV28; CDR3aa: ASRRTGVLVQETQY
j_gene: TRBJ2-7; v_gene: TRBV28; CDR3aa: ASSSPYEQY
j_gene: TRBJ2-1; v_gene: TRBV7-9; CDR3aa: ASSTEGRGIKRNEQF
j_gene: TRBJ1-5; v_gene: TRBV28; CDR3aa: ASSGGGGGNQPQH
j_gene: TRBJ2-2; v_gene: TRBV7-9; CDR3aa: ASSRWDTGELF
j_gene: TRBJ1-1; v_gene: TRBV7-9; CDR3aa: ASSLSGNTEAF
j_gene: TRBJ1-1; v_gene: TRBV7-8; CDR3aa: ASSSGGQGNVNEAF
j_gene: TRBJ1-4; v_gene: TRBV28; CDR3aa: ASSFPGQGGEKLF
j_gene: TRBJ1-3; v_gene: TRBV13; CDR3aa: ASSPLGTGGANTIY
j_gene: TRBJ1-2; v_gene: TRBV19; CDR3aa: ASSTQGAGYGYT
j_gene: TRBJ2-5; v_gene: TRBV18; CDR3aa: ASSRTQETQY
j_gene: TRBJ2-1; v_gene: TRBV7-2; CDR3aa: ASSSPEGNEQF
j_gene: TRBJ2-3; v_gene: TRBV5-4; CDR3aa: ASSLGRDTQY
j_gene: TRBJ2-3; v_gene: TRBV6-4; CDR3aa: ASRKDGATDTQY
j_gene: TRBJ2-7; v_gene: TRBV7-2; CDR3aa: ASSHSGGLSYEQY
j_gene: TRBJ2-7; v_gene: TRBV6-1; CDR3aa: ASSEAGVLREQY
j_gene: TRBJ1-1; v_gene: TRBV7-8; CDR3aa: ASSLSWREGNTEAF
j_gene: TRBJ1-1; v_gene: TRBV18; CDR3aa: ASSPGQEMNTEAF
j_gene: TRBJ2-7; v_gene: TRBV28; CDR3aa: ASSYGTGYSYEQY
j_gene: .; v_gene: TRBV19; CDR3aa: ASSTPGGKNEQY
j_gene: TRBJ1-2; v_gene: TRBV15; CDR3aa: ATSRDTGFGYT
j_gene: TRBJ2-5; v_gene: TRBV7-3; CDR3aa: ASSSYYQETQY
j_gene: TRBJ2-5; v_gene: TRBV2; CDR3aa: ASSEGEFETQY
j_gene: TRBJ1-1; v_gene: TRBV5-1; CDR3aa: ASSLQGNTEAF
j_gene: TRBJ1-3; v_gene: TRBV21-1; CDR3aa: ASSKDRRTRRNTIY
j_gene: TRBJ2-1; v_gene: TRBV10-2; CDR3aa: ASRDSSYNEQF
j_gene: TRBJ2-3; v_gene: TRBV5-5; CDR3aa: ASSKGQFTDTQY
j_gene: TRBJ1-1; v_gene: TRBV7-2; CDR3aa: ASSLQMNTEAF
j_gene: TRBJ1-4; v_gene: TRBV30; CDR3aa: AWSQGFANEKLF
j_gene: TRBJ2-7; v_gene: TRBV19; CDR3aa: ASSTYGQGSYEQY
j_gene: TRBJ1-6; v_gene: TRBV7-9; CDR3aa: ASSYDLYNSPLH
j_gene: TRBJ2-3; v_gene: TRBV5-4; CDR3aa: ASSLHRGASTDTQY
j_gene: TRBJ1-6; v_gene: TRBV6-6; CDR3aa: ASSYMFSPLH
j_gene: TRBJ1-5; v_gene: TRBV4-3; CDR3aa: ASSQVLGQGHQPQH
j_gene: TRBJ2-2; v_gene: TRBV7-3; CDR3aa: ASSLGANTGELF
j_gene: TRBJ2-1; v_gene: TRBV2; CDR3aa: ASSVQSGTDEQF
j_gene: TRBJ2-1; v_gene: TRBV4-1; CDR3aa: ASSQDRTSGYNEQF
j_gene: TRBJ1-5; v_gene: TRBV6-5; CDR3aa: ASSYSAGYQPQH
j_gene: TRBJ2-3; v_gene: TRBV6-6; CDR3aa: ASNPNFGQSDTQY
j_gene: TRBJ2-1; v_gene: TRBV4-2; CDR3aa: ASSQRTSGEDEQF
j_gene: TRBJ2-7; v_gene: TRBV11-3; CDR3aa: ASSRLGEQY
j_gene: TRBJ1-2; v_gene: TRBV4-2; CDR3aa: ASSHLGTGAKDGYT
j_gene: TRBJ2-3; v_gene: TRBV5-1; CDR3aa: ASSTIGGSTDTQY
j_gene: TRBJ2-6; v_gene: TRBV5-6; CDR3aa: ASSGLGVSGVNVLT
j_gene: TRBJ1-2; v_gene: TRBV6-1; CDR3aa: ASSEGGSNYGYT
j_gene: TRBJ2-5; v_gene: TRBV6-1; CDR3aa: ASSEGGQVVRQETQY
j_gene: TRBJ1-4; v_gene: TRBV5-1; CDR3aa: ASSWAPQGASEKLF